Following are 15 T cell receptor beta chains from one sample sequenced in a study of T cells after somatic rescue of genetic block. Repertoires were generated with immunoSEQ multiplex PCR, while TCRdb's copy carries only in-frame clones and drops some. This table holds roughly 65,000 clones, 80% to 95% found once. Source material: peripheral blood mononuclear cells (PBMCs). Source of these receptors: a middle-aged man.

The chain uses TRBV7-2 and TRBJ2-1; 12 nucleotides match TRBD2. CDR3 length: 14 residues. From germline, CDR1 is SGHTA and CDR2 FQGNSA. V was pared by 3 bases and J by 8 bases, with 2 bases of the junction left unmatched. DNA for the CDR3: TGTGCCAGCAGCTTCCTAGCGGGGGGGTATGAGCAGTTCTTC. Protein sequence: CASSFLAGGYEQFF.

This clone was counted a single time. The V gene is TRBV25-1, the J gene TRBJ2-3; the match to TRBD2 covers 8 bases. J was trimmed by 5 bases and V by 8 bases; bases with no gene match: 12. This CDR3 has 15 amino acids. Germline V gene data show CDR1 as MGHDK and CDR2 as SYGVNS. The CDR3 is CASGPGRGGRDTQYF. CDR3 coding DNA: TGTGCCAGCGGCCCCGGGAGGGGGGGCAGAGATACGCAGTATTTT.

The chain joins TRBV4-1 to TRBJ2-1, with D possibly called TRBD1 or TRBD2 (6 bases each). The CDR3 has 16 amino acids. The germline gives CDR1 MGHRA, CDR2 YSYEKL. The germline V and J ends were trimmed by 0 bases and 4 bases, with 13 bases remaining between them. The CDR3 DNA reads as TGCGCCAGCAGCCAAGAACCGGGGGCGCGGTACAATGAGCAGTTCTTC. It yields the protein CASSQEPGARYNEQFF.

The rearrangement links TRBV9 to TRBJ2-3, with a possible D match to TRBD1 (5 bases). The V end lost 3 bases, the J end lost 4 bases, and 12 bases lay between the germline ends. Germline CDR1 is SGDLS and CDR2 is YYNGEE. The CDR3 length is 14 residues. The CDR3 loop is CASSERSRADTQYF. DNA for the CDR3: TGTGCCAGCAGCGAGAGATCCAGGGCAGATACGCAGTATTTT.

The chain employs TRBV2 and TRBJ2-1, with 10 bases aligning to TRBD1. This CDR3 contains 15 residues. The V segment lost 4 bases and the J segment 4 bases; nucleotides outside the gene matches: 4. Per germline, CDR1 SNHLY and CDR2 FYNNEI. CDR3 amino acids: CASSVGTGVYNEQFF. The CDR3 coding sequence is TGTGCCAGCAGTGTTGGGACAGGGGTGTACAATGAGCAGTTCTTC.

The rearrangement uses TRBV25-1 and TRBJ1-4; 9 bases map to TRBD1. Germline assignment: CDR1 MGHDK and CDR2 SYGVNS. V shed 4 bases, J shed 4 bases, and the junction held 4 bases outside the gene matches. There are 15 residues in the CDR3. CDR3: CASSAPTGGNEKLFF. In DNA, the CDR3 is TGTGCCAGCAGTGCCCCGACAGGGGGTAATGAAAAACTGTTTTTT.

V gene TRBV18 combines with J gene TRBJ1-5; D gene uncertain. V was clipped by 2 bases and J by 7 bases, with 12 bases between them. The germline CDR1 and CDR2 sequences are KGHSH and LQKENI. CDR3 length equals 14 residues. Here the CDR3 DNA reads TGTGCCAGCTCACCAACATACCCCTCACAGCCCCAGCATTTT. Its protein product is CASSPTYPSQPQHF.

This clone was seen once. The chain links TRBV18 to TRBJ2-5; 8 bases agree with TRBD1. The J segment lost 5 bases and the V segment lost 0 bases, leaving 5 bases of the junction unmatched. Germline-derived CDR1 and CDR2 are KGHSH and LQKENI. This CDR3 is 15 amino acids long. Here the CDR3 reads CASSPPGQAFETQYF. The CDR3 DNA reads as TGTGCCAGCTCACCACCGGGACAGGCTTTTGAGACCCAGTACTTC.

The chain links TRBV19 to TRBJ1-4, with a tentative D call TRBD1 (5 bases). The germline V gene encodes CDR1 LNHDA and CDR2 SQIVND (reference sequence). Trimming took 4 bases from V and 4 from J, leaving 16 bases between them. CDR3 length equals 16 residues. CDR3 coding DNA: TGTGCCAGTAGTAACCCAAGGGGTGTTGATAATGAAAAACTGTTTTTT. Translating gives CASSNPRGVDNEKLFF.

Comment on this clone: The junction departs from the called germline gene at one end, perhaps through a read error. The V and J genes are TRBV7-7 and TRBJ2-5, with TRBD2 matching 10 bases. Germline V gene data show CDR1 as SSHAT and CDR2 as FNYEAQ (reference sequence). CDR3 length: 14 amino acids. This CDR3 reads CASSHSGGQETQYF. The DNA of the CDR3 is TGTGCTAGCAGTCATAGCGGGGGGCAGGAGACCCAGTACTTC.

The gene calls are TRBV7-9 and TRBJ2-3; 9 bases map to TRBD2. Germline CDR1 is SEHNR and CDR2 is FQNEAQ (reference sequence). This CDR3 comprises 15 residues. V was pared by 3 bases and J by 2 bases, with 3 bases of the junction left unmatched. As DNA, the CDR3 is TGTGCCAGCAGCTTTGCGGGGGGGACCACAGATACGCAGTATTTT. Protein: CASSFAGGTTDTQYF.

The chain combines TRBV4-3 with TRBJ2-3; 9 nucleotides align to TRBD2. From germline, CDR1 is LGHNA and CDR2 YSLEER. V was pared by 0 bases and J by 9 bases, with 4 bases of the junction left unmatched. The CDR3 consists of 14 residues. CDR3 sequence: CASSQEGGRDTQYF. In DNA, the CDR3 is TGCGCCAGCAGCCAAGAAGGCGGGAGGGACACGCAGTATTTT.

The rearrangement uses TRBV5-6 and TRBJ2-7; unclear D gene. V gave up 5 bases and J gave up 7 bases, with 16 bases separating them. The germline V gene has CDR1 SGHDT and CDR2 YYEEEE. The length of the CDR3 is 13 residues. The CDR3 sequence: CASRAGPNREQYF. The CDR3 DNA reads TGTGCCAGCAGGGCCGGACCAAATCGGGAGCAGTACTTC.

The rearrangement joins TRBV2 to TRBJ2-2, with 9 nucleotides matching TRBD2. In germline, CDR1 is SNHLY, CDR2 FYNNEI. Trimming cost V 3 bases and J 7 bases; bases outside gene matches: 3. The CDR3 length is 14 residues. This CDR3 is CASSEVSGSGELFF. CDR3 nucleotides: TGTGCCAGCAGTGAGGTTAGCGGGAGCGGGGAGCTGTTTTTT.

The V gene is TRBV5-6, the J gene TRBJ2-1; 7 nucleotides agree with TRBD2. The V segment lost 0 bases and the J segment 3 bases; nucleotides outside the gene matches: 6. Germline CDR1 and CDR2: SGHDT and YYEEEE. CDR3 length equals 16 residues. The CDR3 sequence is CASSLVMAGVYNEQFF. CDR3 DNA sequence: TGTGCCAGCAGCTTGGTCATGGCGGGAGTCTACAATGAGCAGTTCTTC.